This TCR beta chain was retrieved from a study of shared T cell receptors in the human thymus. V shed 6 bases and J shed 6 bases, with 8 bases lying between them. The germline V gene has CDR1 MNHEY and CDR2 SVGAGI. The CDR3 runs to 12 residues. Using immunoSEQ multiplex PCR, the repertoire was profiled, and TCRdb retains in-frame clones only, with some absent. This sample has some 760,000 clones; 80% to 90% occur once, and the top ten carry approximately 0.01%. A further study also used this sample, focusing on human thymus T cells.

The TCR was taken from a girl in the first two years of life with a congenital heart defect. Material for sequencing was thymocytes. The J gene is TRBJ1-4, the V gene TRBV6-5; D not certain. The CDR3 sequence: CASRNRYEKLFF. The CDR3, as DNA: TGTGCCAGCAGAAACAGATATGAAAAACTGTTTTTT.